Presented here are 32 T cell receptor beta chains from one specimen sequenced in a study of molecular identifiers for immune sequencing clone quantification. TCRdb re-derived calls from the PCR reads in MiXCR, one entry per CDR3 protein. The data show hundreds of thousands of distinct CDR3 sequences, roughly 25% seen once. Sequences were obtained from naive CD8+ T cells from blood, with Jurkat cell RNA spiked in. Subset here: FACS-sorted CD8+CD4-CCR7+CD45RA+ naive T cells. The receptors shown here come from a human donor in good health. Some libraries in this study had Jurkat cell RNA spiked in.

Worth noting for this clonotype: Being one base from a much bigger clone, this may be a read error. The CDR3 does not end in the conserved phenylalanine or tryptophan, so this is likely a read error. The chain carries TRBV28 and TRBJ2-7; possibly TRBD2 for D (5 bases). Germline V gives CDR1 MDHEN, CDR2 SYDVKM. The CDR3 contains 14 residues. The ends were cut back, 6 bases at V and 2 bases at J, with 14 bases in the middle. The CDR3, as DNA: TGTGCCAGCAGACGAGGGTGGCCCCCCTACGAGCAGTACATC. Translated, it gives CASRRGWPPYEQYI.

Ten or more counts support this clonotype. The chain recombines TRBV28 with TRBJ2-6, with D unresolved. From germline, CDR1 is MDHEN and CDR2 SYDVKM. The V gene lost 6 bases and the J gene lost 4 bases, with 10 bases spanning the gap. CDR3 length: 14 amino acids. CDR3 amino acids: CASSQFKGANVLTF. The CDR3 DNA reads TGTGCCAGCAGCCAATTCAAAGGGGCCAACGTCCTGACTTTC.

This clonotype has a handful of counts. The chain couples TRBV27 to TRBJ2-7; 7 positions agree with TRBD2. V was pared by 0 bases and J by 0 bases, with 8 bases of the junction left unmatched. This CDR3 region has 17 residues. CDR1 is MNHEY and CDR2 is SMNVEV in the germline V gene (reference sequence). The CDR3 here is CASSLSPSGLGSYEQYF. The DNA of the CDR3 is TGTGCCAGCAGTTTATCCCCTAGCGGCTTAGGCTCCTACGAGCAGTACTTC.

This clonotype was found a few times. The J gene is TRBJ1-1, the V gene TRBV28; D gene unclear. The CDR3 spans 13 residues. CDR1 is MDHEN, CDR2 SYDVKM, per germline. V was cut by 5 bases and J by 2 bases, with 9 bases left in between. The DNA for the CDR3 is TGTGCCAGCAGTAACTTCCAAAACACTGAAGCTTTCTTT. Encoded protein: CASSNFQNTEAFF.

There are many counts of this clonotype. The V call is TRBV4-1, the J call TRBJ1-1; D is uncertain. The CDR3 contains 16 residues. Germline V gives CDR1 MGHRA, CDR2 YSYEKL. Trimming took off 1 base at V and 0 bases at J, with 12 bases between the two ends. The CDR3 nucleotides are TGCGCCAGCAGCCAAGGTCCCGGGGAACTGAACACTGAAGCTTTCTTT. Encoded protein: CASSQGPGELNTEAFF.

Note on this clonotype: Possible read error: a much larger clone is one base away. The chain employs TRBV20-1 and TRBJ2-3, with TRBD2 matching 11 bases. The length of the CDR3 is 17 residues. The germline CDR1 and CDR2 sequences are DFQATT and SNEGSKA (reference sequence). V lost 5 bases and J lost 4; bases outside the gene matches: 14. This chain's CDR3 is CSAPLAETSGAPDTQYF. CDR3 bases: TGCAGTGCTCCCCTCGCCGAGACTAGCGGGGCGCCAGATACGCAGTATTTT.

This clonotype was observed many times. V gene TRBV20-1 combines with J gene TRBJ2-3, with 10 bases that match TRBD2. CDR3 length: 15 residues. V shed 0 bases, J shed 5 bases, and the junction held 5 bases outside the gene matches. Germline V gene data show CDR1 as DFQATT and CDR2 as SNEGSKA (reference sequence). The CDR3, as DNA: TGCAGTGCTAGAGACAAGCGGGGGGGCCTAGATACGCAGTATTTT. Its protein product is CSARDKRGGLDTQYF.

This CDR3 reads CASSQTPTDSYEQYF. CDR3 DNA sequence: TGTGCCAGCAGCCAAACCCCGACAGACTCCTACGAGCAGTACTTC. The rearrangement joins TRBV6-5 to TRBJ2-7; tentative D call: TRBD1 (5 bases). This CDR3 contains 15 residues. The germline V and J ends were trimmed by 6 bases and 0 bases, with 15 bases remaining between them. The germline V gene encodes CDR1 MNHEY and CDR2 SVGAGI.

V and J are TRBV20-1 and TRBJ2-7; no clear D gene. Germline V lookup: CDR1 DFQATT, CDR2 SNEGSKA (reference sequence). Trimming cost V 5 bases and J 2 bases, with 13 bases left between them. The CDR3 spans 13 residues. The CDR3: CSARRGGPYEQYF. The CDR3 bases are TGCAGTGCTCGTCGAGGTGGCCCCTACGAGCAGTACTTC.

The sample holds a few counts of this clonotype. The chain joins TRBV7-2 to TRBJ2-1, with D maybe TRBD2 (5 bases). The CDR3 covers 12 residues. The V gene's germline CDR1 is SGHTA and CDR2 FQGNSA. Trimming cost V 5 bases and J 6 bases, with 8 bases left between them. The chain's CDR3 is CASSPDFNEQFF. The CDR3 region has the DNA TGTGCCAGCAGCCCGGACTTCAATGAGCAGTTCTTC.

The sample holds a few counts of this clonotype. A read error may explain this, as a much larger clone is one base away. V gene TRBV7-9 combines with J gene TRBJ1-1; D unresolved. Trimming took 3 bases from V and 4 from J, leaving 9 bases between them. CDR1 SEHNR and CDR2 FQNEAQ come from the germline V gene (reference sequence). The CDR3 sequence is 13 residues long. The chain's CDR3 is CASSFGFGTEAFF. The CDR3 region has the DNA TGTGCCAGCAGCTTCGGGTTCGGCACTGAAGCTTTCTTT.

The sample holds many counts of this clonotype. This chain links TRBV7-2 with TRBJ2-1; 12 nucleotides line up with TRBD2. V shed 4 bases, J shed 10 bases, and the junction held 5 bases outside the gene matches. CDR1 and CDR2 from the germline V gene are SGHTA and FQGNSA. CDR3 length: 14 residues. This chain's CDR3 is CASSSTSGSGEQFF. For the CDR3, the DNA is TGTGCCAGCAGCTCGACTAGCGGGAGCGGGGAGCAGTTCTTC.

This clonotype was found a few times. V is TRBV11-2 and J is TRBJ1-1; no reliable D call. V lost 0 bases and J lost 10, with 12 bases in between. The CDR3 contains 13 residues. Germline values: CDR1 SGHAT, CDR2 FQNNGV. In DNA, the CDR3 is TGTGCCAGCAGCTTAGAAATCGCGGGCATAGCTTTCTTT. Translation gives CASSLEIAGIAFF.

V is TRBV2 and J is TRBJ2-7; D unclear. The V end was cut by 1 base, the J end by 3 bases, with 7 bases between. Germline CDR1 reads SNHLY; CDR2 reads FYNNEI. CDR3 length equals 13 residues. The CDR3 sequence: CASSEVKDYEQYF. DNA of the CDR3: TGTGCCAGCAGTGAAGTGAAAGACTACGAGCAGTACTTC.

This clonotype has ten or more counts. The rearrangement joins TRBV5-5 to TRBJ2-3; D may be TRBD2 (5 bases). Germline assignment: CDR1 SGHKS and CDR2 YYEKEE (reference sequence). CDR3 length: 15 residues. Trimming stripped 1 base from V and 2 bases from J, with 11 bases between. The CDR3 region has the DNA TGTGCCAGCAGCTTGACGCGGGCTCCCACAGATACGCAGTATTTT. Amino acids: CASSLTRAPTDTQYF.

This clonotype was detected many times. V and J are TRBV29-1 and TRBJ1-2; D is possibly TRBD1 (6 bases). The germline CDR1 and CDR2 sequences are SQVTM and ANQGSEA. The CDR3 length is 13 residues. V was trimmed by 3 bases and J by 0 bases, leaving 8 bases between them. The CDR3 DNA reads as TGCAGCGTTGAGGGACAAACTAACTATGGCTACACCTTC. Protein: CSVEGQTNYGYTF.

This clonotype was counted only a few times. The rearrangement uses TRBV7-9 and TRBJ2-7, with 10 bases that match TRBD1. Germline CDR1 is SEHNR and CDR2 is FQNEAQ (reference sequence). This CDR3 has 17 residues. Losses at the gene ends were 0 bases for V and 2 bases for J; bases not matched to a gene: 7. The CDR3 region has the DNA TGTGCCAGCAGCTTAGCGTGGGGAGGACAGGGGGCCTACGAGCAGTACTTC. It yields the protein CASSLAWGGQGAYEQYF.

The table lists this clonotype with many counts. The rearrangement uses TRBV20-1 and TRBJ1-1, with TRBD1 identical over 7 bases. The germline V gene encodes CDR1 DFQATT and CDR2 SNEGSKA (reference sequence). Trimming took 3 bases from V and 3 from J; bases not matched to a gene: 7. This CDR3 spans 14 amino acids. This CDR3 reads CSASPTGVDTEAFF. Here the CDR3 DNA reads TGCAGTGCTAGTCCAACAGGGGTAGACACTGAAGCTTTCTTT.

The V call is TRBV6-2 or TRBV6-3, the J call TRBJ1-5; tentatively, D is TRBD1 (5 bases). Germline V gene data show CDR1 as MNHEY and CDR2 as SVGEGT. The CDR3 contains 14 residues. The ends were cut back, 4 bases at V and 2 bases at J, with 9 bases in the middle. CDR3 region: CASSCMGGNQPQHF. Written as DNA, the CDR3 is TGTGCCAGCAGTTGCATGGGGGGCAATCAGCCCCAGCATTTT.

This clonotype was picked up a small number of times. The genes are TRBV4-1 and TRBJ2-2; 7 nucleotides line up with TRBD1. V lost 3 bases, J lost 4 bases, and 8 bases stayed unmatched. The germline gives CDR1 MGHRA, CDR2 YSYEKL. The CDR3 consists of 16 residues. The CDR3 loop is CASSHSGTATTGELFF. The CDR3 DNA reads TGCGCCAGCAGCCACTCCGGGACAGCCACCACCGGGGAGCTGTTTTTT.

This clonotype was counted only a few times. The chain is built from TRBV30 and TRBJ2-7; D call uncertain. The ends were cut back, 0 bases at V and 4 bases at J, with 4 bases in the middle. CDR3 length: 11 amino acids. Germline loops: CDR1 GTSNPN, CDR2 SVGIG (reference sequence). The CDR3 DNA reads TGTGCCTGGAGTGTAGTTTACGAGCAGTACTTC. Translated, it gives CAWSVVYEQYF. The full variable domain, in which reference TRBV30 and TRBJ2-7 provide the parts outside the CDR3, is SQTIHQWPATLVQPVGSPLSLECTVEGTSNPNLYWYRQAAGRGLQLLFYSVGIGQISSEVPQNLSASRPQDRQFILSSKKLLLSDSGFYLCAWSVVYEQYFGPGTRLTVT.

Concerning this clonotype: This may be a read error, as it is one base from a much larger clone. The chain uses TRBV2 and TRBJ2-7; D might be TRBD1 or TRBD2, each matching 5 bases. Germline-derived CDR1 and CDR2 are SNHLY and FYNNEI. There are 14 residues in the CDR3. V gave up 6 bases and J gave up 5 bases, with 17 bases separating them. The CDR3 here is CASRPGAGSHEQYF. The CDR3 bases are TGTGCCAGCAGGCCCGGGGCAGGGTCCCACGAGCAGTACTTC.

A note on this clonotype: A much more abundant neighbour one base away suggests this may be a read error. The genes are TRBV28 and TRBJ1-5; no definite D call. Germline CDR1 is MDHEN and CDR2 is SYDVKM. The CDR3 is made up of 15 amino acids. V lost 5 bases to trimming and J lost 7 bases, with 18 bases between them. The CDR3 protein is CASSPATSIWQPQHF. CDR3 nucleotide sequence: TGTGCCAGCAGTCCCGCCACCTCAATTTGGCAGCCCCAGCATTTT.

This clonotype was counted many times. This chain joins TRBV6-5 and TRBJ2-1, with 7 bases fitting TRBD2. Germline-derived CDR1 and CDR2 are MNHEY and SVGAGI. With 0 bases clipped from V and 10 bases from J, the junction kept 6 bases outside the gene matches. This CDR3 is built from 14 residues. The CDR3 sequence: CASSYSGASGEQFF. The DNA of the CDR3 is TGTGCCAGCAGTTACTCCGGGGCTAGCGGAGAGCAGTTCTTC.

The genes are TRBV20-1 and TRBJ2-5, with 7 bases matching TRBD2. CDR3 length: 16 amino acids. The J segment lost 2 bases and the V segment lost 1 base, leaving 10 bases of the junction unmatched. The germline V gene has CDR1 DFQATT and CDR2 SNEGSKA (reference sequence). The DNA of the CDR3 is TGCAGTGCTAGAGTCCGAAGCGGGGTAGGTCAAGAGACCCAGTACTTC. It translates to CSARVRSGVGQETQYF.

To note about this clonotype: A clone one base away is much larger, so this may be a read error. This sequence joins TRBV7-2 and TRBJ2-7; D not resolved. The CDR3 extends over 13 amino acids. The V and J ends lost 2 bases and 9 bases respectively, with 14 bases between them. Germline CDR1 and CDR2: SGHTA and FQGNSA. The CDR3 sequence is CASSLPPRFGQYF. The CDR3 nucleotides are TGTGCCAGCAGCTTACCCCCCCGGTTCGGGCAGTACTTC.

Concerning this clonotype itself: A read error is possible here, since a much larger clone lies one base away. The CDR3 bases are TGCAGTGCAACAGCTAACAGGGTATCGGGCGAGCAGTACTTC. Its translation: CSATANRVSGEQYF. V usage is TRBV20-1 and J usage is TRBJ2-7; maybe TRBD1 (6 bases). The CDR3 contains 14 residues. V lost 6 bases, J lost 6 bases, and 21 bases lay in between. From germline, CDR1 is DFQATT and CDR2 SNEGSKA (reference sequence).

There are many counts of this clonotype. CDR3 sequence: CASSLAIKGEAFF. The CDR3 DNA reads TGTGCCAGCAGCTTAGCTATTAAGGGTGAAGCTTTCTTT. V and J are TRBV7-9 and TRBJ1-1; D gene ambiguous. Germline lookup yields CDR1 SEHNR and CDR2 FQNEAQ (reference sequence). The CDR3 length is 13 residues. Trimming removed 0 bases from V and 7 bases from J, with 9 bases in between.

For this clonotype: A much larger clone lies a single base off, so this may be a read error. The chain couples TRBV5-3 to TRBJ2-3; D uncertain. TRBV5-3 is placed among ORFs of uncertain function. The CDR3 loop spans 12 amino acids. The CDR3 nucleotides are TGTGCCAGCAGCTCCGCGGCAGATACGCGGTATTTT. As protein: CASSSAADTRYF.

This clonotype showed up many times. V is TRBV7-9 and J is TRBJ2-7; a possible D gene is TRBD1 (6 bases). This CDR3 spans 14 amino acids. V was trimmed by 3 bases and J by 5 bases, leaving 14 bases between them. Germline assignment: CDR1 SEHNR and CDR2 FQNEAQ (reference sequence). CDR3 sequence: CASSFSTGNDEQYF. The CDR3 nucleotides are TGTGCCAGCAGCTTTTCAACAGGGAACGACGAGCAGTACTTC.

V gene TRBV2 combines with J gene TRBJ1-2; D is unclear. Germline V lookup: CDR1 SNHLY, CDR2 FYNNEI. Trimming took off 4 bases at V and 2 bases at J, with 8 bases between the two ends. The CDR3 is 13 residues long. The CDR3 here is CASSGSANYGYTF. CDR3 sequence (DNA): TGTGCCAGCAGTGGTTCGGCCAACTATGGCTACACCTTC.

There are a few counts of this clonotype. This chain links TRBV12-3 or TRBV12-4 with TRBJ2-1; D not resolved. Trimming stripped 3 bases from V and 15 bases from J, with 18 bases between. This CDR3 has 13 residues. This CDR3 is CASSFPREGLLFF. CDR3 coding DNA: TGTGCCAGCAGTTTCCCCCGAGAAGGGCTACTGTTCTTC.